One sample yielded the 7 T cell receptor beta chains listed below, sequenced in a study of blood T cell repertoires in COVID-19. The assay was immunoSEQ multiplex PCR, and TCRdb's table has in-frame clones only and misses some. The sample records approximately 200,000 clones, roughly 84% being singletons. Sequenced sample: PBMCs or T cells enriched from blood (not recorded which). These receptor sequences come from a man aged 25-45 years in a cohort exposed to, infected with or recovered from COVID-19 (not recorded which).

The chain links TRBV27 to TRBJ2-1, with D maybe TRBD2 (5 bases). CDR1 is MNHEY, CDR2 SMNVEV, per germline (reference sequence). V was clipped by 8 bases and J by 8 bases, with 19 bases between them. The CDR3 runs 14 residues. This chain's CDR3 is CASGFGLRSDEQFF. CDR3 coding DNA: TGTGCCAGCGGATTTGGACTCCGGTCCGATGAGCAGTTCTTC.

The rearrangement uses TRBV4-1 and TRBJ1-1; maybe TRBD1 (6 bases). CDR3 length: 15 residues. V was pared by 4 bases and J by 4 bases, with 16 bases between. Germline V gene lookup returns CDR1 MGHRA and CDR2 YSYEKL. The CDR3 coding sequence is TGCGCCAGCAGCCGAGCTTGGGGGACACTCACTGAAGCTTTCTTT. Protein product: CASSRAWGTLTEAFF.

This clone came up once. DNA of the CDR3: TGCGCCAGCAGCCCGCTCCTCAGCGGGACAAGCACAGATACGCAGTATTTT. It yields the protein CASSPLLSGTSTDTQYF. The genes are TRBV5-1 and TRBJ2-3; D is possibly TRBD2 (7 bases). V dropped 4 bases and J dropped 0 bases, with 18 bases sitting between them. The V gene's germline CDR1 is SGHRS and CDR2 YFSETQ. This CDR3 has 17 amino acids.

The CDR3 is CASSQRGASTDTQYF. CDR3 nucleotide sequence: TGTGCCAGCAGCCAACGGGGAGCTAGCACAGATACGCAGTATTTT. This chain connects TRBV3-1 (or the pseudogene TRBV3-2) to TRBJ2-3; perhaps TRBD2 as D (5 bases). CDR1 and CDR2 from the germline V gene are LGHDT and YNNKEL (reference sequence). The germline V and J ends were trimmed by 2 bases and 0 bases, with 9 bases remaining between them. The CDR3 is made up of 15 amino acids.

The chain uses TRBV7-3 and TRBJ2-5; maybe TRBD2 (6 bases). The CDR3 sequence is 16 residues long. Germline V CDR1 and CDR2: SGHTA, FQGTGA. Trimming left V 0 bases short and J 2 bases short, with 13 bases between. For the CDR3, the DNA is TGTGCCAGCAGCTTAACGGGCGAGCGGGCGCAAGAGACCCAGTACTTC. Translating it yields CASSLTGERAQETQYF.

The rearrangement joins TRBV6-5 to TRBJ1-1, with D possibly TRBD1 on 6 matching bases. CDR3 length equals 15 residues. CDR1 MNHEY and CDR2 SVGAGI come from the germline V gene. The V end was cut by 6 bases, the J end by 1 base, with 15 bases between. This chain's CDR3 is CASRSEMGQNTEAFF. For the CDR3, the DNA is TGTGCCAGCAGGTCAGAGATGGGACAGAACACTGAAGCTTTCTTT.

The chain combines TRBV7-8 with TRBJ1-1, with D possibly TRBD1 on 6 matching bases. Germline V gene sequence: CDR1 SGHVS, CDR2 FQNEAQ. CDR3 size: 15 residues. Trimming removed 5 bases from V and 1 base from J, with 14 bases in between. CDR3 amino acids: CASSVSVGQNTEAFF. The CDR3 bases are TGTGCCAGCAGCGTTAGTGTGGGACAGAACACTGAAGCTTTCTTT.